This entry lists 9 T cell receptor beta chains sequenced from one sample in a study of blood T cell repertoires in COVID-19. The assay was immunoSEQ multiplex PCR, and TCRdb's table has in-frame clones only and misses some. The sample contains around 190,000 clones, roughly 83% of which appear only once. Source material: PBMCs or T cells enriched from blood (not recorded which). All receptors derive from a man in his forties with acute COVID-19.

This chain joins TRBV3-1 (or the pseudogene TRBV3-2) and TRBJ1-6, with 8 bases aligning to TRBD1. Germline CDR1 reads LGHDT; CDR2 reads YNNKEL (reference sequence). The CDR3 covers 14 residues. V lost 3 bases and J lost 9; bases outside the gene matches: 4. CDR3 in amino acids: CASSHTGGGSPLHF. The CDR3 DNA is TGTGCCAGCAGCCACACAGGGGGGGGTTCACCCCTCCACTTT.

The chain employs TRBV4-1 and TRBJ1-1; D unresolved. Trimming removed 0 bases from V and 0 bases from J, with 11 bases in between. The CDR3 is 16 amino acids. In germline, CDR1 is MGHRA, CDR2 YSYEKL. DNA of the CDR3: TGCGCCAGCAGCCAAGAAGGAGCAGCAATGAACACTGAAGCTTTCTTT. This sequence encodes CASSQEGAAMNTEAFF.

This chain connects TRBV5-1 to TRBJ2-5; 10 bases are a match to TRBD1. The ends lost 2 bases at V and 3 bases at J; junction bases unmatched: 1. The germline V gene has CDR1 SGHRS and CDR2 YFSETQ. The CDR3 totals 14 residues. The CDR3: CASSFGTGEETQYF. The DNA of the CDR3 is TGCGCCAGCAGCTTCGGGACAGGGGAAGAGACCCAGTACTTC.

The V gene is TRBV28, the J gene TRBJ1-2, with 7 bases aligning to TRBD1. The CDR3 totals 15 residues. The V gene end was trimmed by 1 base and the J gene end by 7 bases; junction bases not matched to a gene: 9. Germline V CDR1 and CDR2: MDHEN, SYDVKM. The CDR3 region has the DNA TGTGCCAGCAGTTTATTACTACAGGGGCTGCGTGGCTACACCTTC. Amino acids: CASSLLLQGLRGYTF.

The chain joins TRBV9 to TRBJ1-4; no firm D call. The CDR3 is made up of 15 amino acids. Trimming pared 4 bases from V and 8 bases from J, leaving 18 bases between. Germline V CDR1 and CDR2: SGDLS, YYNGEE. CDR3 DNA sequence: TGTGCCAGCAGCCCAGGACGGGATATCACCGAAAAACTGTTTTTT. Protein: CASSPGRDITEKLFF.

V and J are TRBV6-5 and TRBJ1-4, with D perhaps TRBD1 (6 bases). Per the germline V gene, CDR1 is MNHEY and CDR2 is SVGAGI. The CDR3 is 15 residues long. V was shortened by 7 bases and J by 5 bases, with 17 bases between the two germline ends. For the CDR3, the DNA is TGTGCCAGCACCCAGACAGGCACACCCAATGAAAAACTGTTTTTT. It is translated as CASTQTGTPNEKLFF.

The rearrangement uses TRBV5-1 and TRBJ2-3; D possibly corresponds to TRBD1 (7 bases). Germline V gene lookup returns CDR1 SGHRS and CDR2 YFSETQ. Trimming removed 1 base from V and 3 bases from J, with 12 bases in between. The CDR3 sequence is 15 residues long. In DNA, the CDR3 is TGCGCCAGCAGCTTGCCAGGGGGGACAACAGATACGCAGTATTTT. This codes for CASSLPGGTTDTQYF.

The chain recombines TRBV19 with TRBJ1-2, with D perhaps matching TRBD1 (6 bases). Looked up from germline, CDR1 is LNHDA and CDR2 is SQIVND (reference sequence). The CDR3 sequence is 13 residues long. Trimming pared 3 bases from V and 4 bases from J, leaving 9 bases between. The CDR3 nucleotides are TGTGCCAGTAGTATTGACAGGCTCTATGGCTACACCTTC. This codes for CASSIDRLYGYTF. Together with reference TRBV19 and TRBJ1-2, the CDR3 gives the full variable domain: DGGITQSPKYLFRKEGQNVTLSCEQNLNHDAMYWYRQDPGQGLRLIYYSQIVNDFQKGDIAEGYSVSREKKESFPLTVTSAQKNPTAFYLCASSIDRLYGYTFGSGTRLTVV.

The chain combines TRBV11-3 with TRBJ1-4; D ambiguous. CDR3 length: 15 amino acids. Germline-derived CDR1 and CDR2 are SGHNT and YENEEA. Trimming cost V 1 base and J 4 bases, with 10 bases left between them. The CDR3: CASSLGSGINEKLFF. In DNA, the CDR3 is TGTGCCAGCAGCTTAGGATCCGGGATTAATGAAAAACTGTTTTTT.